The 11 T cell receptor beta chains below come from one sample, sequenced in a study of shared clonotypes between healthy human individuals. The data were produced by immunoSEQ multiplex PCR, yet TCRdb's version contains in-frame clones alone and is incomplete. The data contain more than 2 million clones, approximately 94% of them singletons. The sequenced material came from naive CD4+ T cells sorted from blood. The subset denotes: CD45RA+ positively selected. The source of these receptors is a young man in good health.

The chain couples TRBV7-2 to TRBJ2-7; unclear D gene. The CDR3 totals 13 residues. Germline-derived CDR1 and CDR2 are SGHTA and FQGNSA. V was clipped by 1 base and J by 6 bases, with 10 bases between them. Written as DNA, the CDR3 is TGTGCCAGCAGCTTAGGGAAAGGTGGCGAGCAGTACTTC. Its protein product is CASSLGKGGEQYF. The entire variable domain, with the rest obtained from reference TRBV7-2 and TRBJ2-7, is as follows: GAGVSQSPSNKVTEKGKDVELRCDPISGHTALYWYRQSLGQGLEFLIYFQGNSAPDKSGLPSDRFSAERTGGSVSTLTIQRTQQEDSAVYLCASSLGKGGEQYFGPGTRLTVT.

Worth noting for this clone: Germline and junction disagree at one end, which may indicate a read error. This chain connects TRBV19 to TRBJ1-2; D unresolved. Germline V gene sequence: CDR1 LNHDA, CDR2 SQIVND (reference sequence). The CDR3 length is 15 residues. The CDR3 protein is CASSQQLNPNYSYTF. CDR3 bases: TGTGCCAGTAGCCAACAACTCAACCCAAACTATAGCTACACCTTC.

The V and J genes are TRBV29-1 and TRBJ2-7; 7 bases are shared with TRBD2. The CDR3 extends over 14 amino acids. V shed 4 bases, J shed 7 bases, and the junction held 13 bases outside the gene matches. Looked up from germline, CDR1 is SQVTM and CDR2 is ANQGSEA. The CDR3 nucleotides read TGCAGCGTTGTGACCCCGGGACTAAAAGTTGAGCAGTACTTC. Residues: CSVVTPGLKVEQYF.

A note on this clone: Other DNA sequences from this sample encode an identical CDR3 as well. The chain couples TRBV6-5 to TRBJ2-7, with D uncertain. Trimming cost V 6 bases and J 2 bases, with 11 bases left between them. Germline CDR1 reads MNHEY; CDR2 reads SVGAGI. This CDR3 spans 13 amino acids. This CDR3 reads CASSPDVTYEQYF. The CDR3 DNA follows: TGTGCCAGCAGCCCGGACGTAACCTACGAGCAGTACTTC.

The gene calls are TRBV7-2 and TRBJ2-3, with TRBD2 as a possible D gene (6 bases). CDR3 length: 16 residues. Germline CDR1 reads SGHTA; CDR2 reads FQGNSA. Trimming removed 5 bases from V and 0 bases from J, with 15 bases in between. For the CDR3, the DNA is TGTGCCAGCAGCCTTAGGACTACCCTGAGCACAGATACGCAGTATTTT. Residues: CASSLRTTLSTDTQYF. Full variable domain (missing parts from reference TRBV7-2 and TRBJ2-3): GAGVSQSPSNKVTEKGKDVELRCDPISGHTALYWYRQSLGQGLEFLIYFQGNSAPDKSGLPSDRFSAERTGGSVSTLTIQRTQQEDSAVYLCASSLRTTLSTDTQYFGPGTRLTVL.

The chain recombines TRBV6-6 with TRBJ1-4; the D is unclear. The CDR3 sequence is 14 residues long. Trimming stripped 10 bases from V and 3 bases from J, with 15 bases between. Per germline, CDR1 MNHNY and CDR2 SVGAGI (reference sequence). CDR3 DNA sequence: TGTGCCACCTCTTACGGGAGGTCTAATGAAAAACTGTTTTTT. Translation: CATSYGRSNEKLFF.

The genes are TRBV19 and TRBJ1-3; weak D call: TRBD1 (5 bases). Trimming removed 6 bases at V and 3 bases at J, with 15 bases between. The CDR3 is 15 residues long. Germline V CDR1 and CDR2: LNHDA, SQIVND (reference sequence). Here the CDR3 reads CASRVGQEIGNTIYF. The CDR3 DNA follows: TGTGCCAGTAGGGTCGGACAAGAGATTGGAAACACCATATATTTT.

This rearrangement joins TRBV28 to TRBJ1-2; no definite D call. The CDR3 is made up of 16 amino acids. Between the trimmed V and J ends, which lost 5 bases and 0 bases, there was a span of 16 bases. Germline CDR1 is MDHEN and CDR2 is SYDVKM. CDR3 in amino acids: CASSPVGEPTNYGYTF. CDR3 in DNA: TGTGCCAGCAGTCCGGTTGGCGAGCCGACTAACTATGGCTACACCTTC.

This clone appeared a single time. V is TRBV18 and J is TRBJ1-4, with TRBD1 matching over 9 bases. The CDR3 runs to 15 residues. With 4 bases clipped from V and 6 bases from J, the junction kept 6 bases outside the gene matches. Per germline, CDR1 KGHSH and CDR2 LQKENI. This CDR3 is CASSLSTGGDEKLFF. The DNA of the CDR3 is TGTGCCAGCTCACTTTCGACAGGGGGTGATGAAAAACTGTTTTTT. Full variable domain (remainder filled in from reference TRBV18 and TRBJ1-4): NAGVMQNPRHLVRRRGQEARLRCSPMKGHSHVYWYRQLPEEGLKFMVYLQKENIIDESGMPKERFSAEFPKEGPSILRIQQVVRGDSAAYFCASSLSTGGDEKLFFGSGTQLSVL.

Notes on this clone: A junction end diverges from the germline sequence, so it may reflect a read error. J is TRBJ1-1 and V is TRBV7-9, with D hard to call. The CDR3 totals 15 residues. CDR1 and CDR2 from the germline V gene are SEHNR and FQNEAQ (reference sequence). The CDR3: CASSLKRDLNTEAFF. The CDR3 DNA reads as TGTGCCAGCAGCCTCAAGAGGGATTTGAATACTGAAGCTTTCTTT.

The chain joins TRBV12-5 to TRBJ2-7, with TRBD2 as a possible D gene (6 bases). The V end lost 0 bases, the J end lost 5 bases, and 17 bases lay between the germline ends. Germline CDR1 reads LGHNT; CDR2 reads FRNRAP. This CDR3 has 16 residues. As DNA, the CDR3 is TGTGCTAGTGGTTTGGTCGGGGTTAGCGGCCTCGACGAGCAGTACTTC. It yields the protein CASGLVGVSGLDEQYF.